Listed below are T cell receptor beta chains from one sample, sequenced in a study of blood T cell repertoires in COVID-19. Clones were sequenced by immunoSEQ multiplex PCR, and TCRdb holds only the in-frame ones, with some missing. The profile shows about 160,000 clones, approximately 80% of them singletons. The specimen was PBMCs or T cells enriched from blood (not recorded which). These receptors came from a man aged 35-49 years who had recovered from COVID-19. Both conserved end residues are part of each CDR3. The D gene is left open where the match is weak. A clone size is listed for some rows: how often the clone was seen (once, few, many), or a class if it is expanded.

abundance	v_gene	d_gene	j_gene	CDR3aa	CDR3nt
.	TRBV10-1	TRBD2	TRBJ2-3	CASSEGGGGTQYF	TGCGCCAGCAGTGAGGGTGGGGGGGGTACGCAGTATTTT
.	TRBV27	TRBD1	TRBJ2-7	CATKPRTGSYEQYF	TGTGCCACCAAACCGAGGACAGGCTCCTACGAGCAGTACTTC
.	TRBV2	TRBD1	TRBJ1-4	CASSEATGGNEKLFF	TGTGCCAGCAGTGAAGCGACAGGGGGGAATGAAAAACTGTTTTTT
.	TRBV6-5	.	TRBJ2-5	CASSPDYQETQYF	TGTGCCAGCAGTCCTGACTACCAAGAGACCCAGTACTTC
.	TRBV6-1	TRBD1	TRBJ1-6	CASSEAFTGDHSPLHF	TGTGCCAGCAGTGAAGCTTTTACAGGGGATCACTCACCCCTCCACTTT
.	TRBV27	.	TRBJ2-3	CASSGSGYRTDTQYF	TGTGCCAGCAGTGGATCAGGGTATAGGACAGATACGCAGTATTTT
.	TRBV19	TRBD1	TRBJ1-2	CASSDSTGLYGYTF	TGTGCCAGTAGTGACTCGACAGGGCTCTATGGCTACACCTTC
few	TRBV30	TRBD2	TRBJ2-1	CAWSVLAGYNEQFF	TGTGCCTGGAGTGTACTAGCGGGATACAATGAGCAGTTCTTC
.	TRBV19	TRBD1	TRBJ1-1	CASSLRQGAGTEAFF	TGTGCCAGTAGTCTCCGACAGGGGGCGGGCACTGAAGCTTTCTTT
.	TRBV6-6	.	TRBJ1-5	CASIPSYSNQPQHF	TGTGCCAGCATACCCTCCTATAGCAATCAGCCCCAGCATTTT
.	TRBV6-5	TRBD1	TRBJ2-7	CASSYAEGQTYEQYF	TGTGCCAGCAGTTACGCCGAGGGACAGACCTACGAGCAGTACTTC
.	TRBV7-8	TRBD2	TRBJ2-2	CASIWGLAGGLTGELFF	TGTGCCAGCATCTGGGGGCTAGCGGGGGGCCTAACCGGGGAGCTGTTTTTT
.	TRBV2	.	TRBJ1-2	CASSVAGLVYGYTF	TGTGCCAGCAGTGTTGCGGGTCTCGTCTATGGCTACACCTTC
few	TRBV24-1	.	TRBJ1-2	CATSDPRHWGEDGYTF	TGTGCCACCAGTGATCCTAGACATTGGGGCGAGGATGGCTACACCTTC
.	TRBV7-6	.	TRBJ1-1	CASSLVAGTNTEAFF	TGTGCCAGCAGCTTAGTAGCGGGGACGAACACTGAAGCTTTCTTT
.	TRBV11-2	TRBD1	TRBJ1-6	CASSRIRLTGGWSPFHF	TGTGCCAGCAGCCGTATTCGACTGACAGGGGGATGGTCACCCTTCCACTTT
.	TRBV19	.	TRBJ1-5	CAGTKGGFSNQPQHF	TGTGCCGGTACTAAAGGGGGATTCAGCAATCAGCCCCAGCATTTT
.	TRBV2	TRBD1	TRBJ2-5	CASTRQGGQETQYF	TGTGCCAGCACCCGACAGGGTGGGCAAGAGACCCAGTACTTC
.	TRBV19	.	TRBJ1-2	CASSAQQNYGYTF	TGTGCCAGTAGTGCACAGCAGAACTATGGCTACACCTTC
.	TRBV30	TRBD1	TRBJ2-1	CAWSPGTAGYNEQFF	TGTGCCTGGAGTCCAGGGACAGCCGGCTACAATGAGCAGTTCTTC
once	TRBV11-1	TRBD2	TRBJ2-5	CASSLMAGGPRETQYF	TGTGCCAGCAGCTTGATGGCGGGGGGGCCGCGGGAGACCCAGTACTTC
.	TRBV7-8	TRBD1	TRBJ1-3	CASSRGTGGTGNTIYF	TGTGCCAGCAGCCGAGGGACAGGGGGGACTGGAAACACCATATATTTT
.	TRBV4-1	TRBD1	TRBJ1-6	CASSSRDRANSYNSPLHF	TGCGCCAGCAGCTCCCGGGACAGGGCTAACTCCTATAATTCACCCCTCCACTTT
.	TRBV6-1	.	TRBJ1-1	CASSEAASGGTEAFF	TGTGCCAGCAGTGAAGCGGCGTCGGGTGGCACTGAAGCTTTCTTT
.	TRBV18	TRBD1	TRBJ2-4	CASSQLTGESIQYF	TGTGCCAGCTCACAACTAACAGGGGAGAGCATTCAGTACTTC
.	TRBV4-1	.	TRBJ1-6	CASSHINSPLHF	TGCGCCAGCAGCCATATTAATTCACCCCTCCACTTT
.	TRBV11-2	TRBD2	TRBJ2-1	CASSLAGLAGKAYNEQFF	TGTGCCAGCAGCTTAGCCGGACTAGCGGGGAAAGCCTACAATGAGCAGTTCTTC
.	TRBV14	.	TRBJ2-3	CASSPGRGGGTDTQYF	TGTGCCAGCAGCCCTGGAAGGGGGGGCGGCACAGATACGCAGTATTTT
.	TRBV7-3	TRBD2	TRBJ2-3	CASSLRAGDIFGTDTQYF	TGTGCCAGCAGCTTGCGGGCGGGGGATATCTTCGGCACAGATACGCAGTATTTT
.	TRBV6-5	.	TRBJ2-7	CASSFGGGKGEQYF	TGTGCCAGCAGTTTCGGCGGGGGCAAAGGCGAGCAGTACTTC
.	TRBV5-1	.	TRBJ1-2	CASSSGQTYYGYTF	TGCGCCAGCAGCTCCGGACAGACCTACTATGGCTACACCTTC
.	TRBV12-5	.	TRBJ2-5	CASGHKIQETQYF	TGTGCTAGTGGGCACAAGATTCAAGAGACCCAGTACTTC
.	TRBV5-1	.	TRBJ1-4	CASSYSATNEKLFF	TGCGCCAGCAGCTACAGTGCAACTAATGAAAAACTGTTTTTT
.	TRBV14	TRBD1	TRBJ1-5	CASSRDRYQPQHF	TGTGCCAGCAGCCGGGACAGATATCAGCCCCAGCATTTT
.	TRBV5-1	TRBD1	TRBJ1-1	CASSLVGQGGTEAFF	TGCGCCAGCAGCTTGGTCGGACAGGGGGGGACTGAAGCTTTCTTT
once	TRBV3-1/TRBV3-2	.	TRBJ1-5	CASSQMYSNQPQHF	TGTGCCAGCAGCCAAATGTATAGCAATCAGCCCCAGCATTTT
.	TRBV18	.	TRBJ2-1	CASSPPAGYNEQFF	TGTGCCAGCTCACCACCCGCGGGTTACAATGAGCAGTTCTTC
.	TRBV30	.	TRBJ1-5	CAWRGGGNQPQHF	TGTGCCTGGAGAGGAGGTGGCAATCAGCCCCAGCATTTT
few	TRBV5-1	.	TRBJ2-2	CASSRRGETGELFF	TGCGCCAGCAGTCGGAGGGGTGAGACCGGGGAGCTGTTTTTT
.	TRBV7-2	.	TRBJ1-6	CASSLARNSPLHF	TGTGCCAGCAGCTTGGCCAGAAATTCACCCCTCCACTTT
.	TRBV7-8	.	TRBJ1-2	CASSPFLSGGYTF	TGTGCCAGCAGCCCCTTCTTGTCCGGGGGCTACACCTTC
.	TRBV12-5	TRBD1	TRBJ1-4	CASGLGTGVEKLFF	TGTGCTAGTGGTTTAGGGACAGGGGTTGAAAAACTGTTTTTT
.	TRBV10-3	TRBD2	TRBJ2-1	CAISDPTSGGSYNEQFF	TGTGCCATCAGTGACCCGACTAGCGGGGGGTCCTACAATGAGCAGTTCTTC
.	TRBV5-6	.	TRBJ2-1	CASSQPGSAYNEQFF	TGTGCCAGCAGCCAGCCAGGGTCTGCCTACAATGAGCAGTTCTTC
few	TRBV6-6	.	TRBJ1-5	CASSSADSNSNQPQHF	TGTGCCAGCAGTTCCGCGGACAGCAATAGCAATCAGCCCCAGCATTTT
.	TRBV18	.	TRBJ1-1	CASSPETEAFF	TGTGCCAGCTCACCCGAGACTGAAGCTTTCTTT
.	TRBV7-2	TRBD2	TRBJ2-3	CASSFRGDSTDTQYF	TGTGCCAGCAGCTTCCGGGGGGACTCCACAGATACGCAGTATTTT
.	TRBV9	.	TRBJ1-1	CASSGEAGGTEAFF	TGTGCCAGCAGCGGCGAGGCGGGGGGCACTGAAGCTTTCTTT
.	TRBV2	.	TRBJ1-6	CASSGQGSYNSPLHF	TGTGCCAGCAGTGGCCAGGGTAGCTATAATTCACCCCTCCACTTT
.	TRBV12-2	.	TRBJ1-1	CASRLGTGGGAFF	TGTGCAAGTCGCTTAGGGACAGGGGGAGGGGCTTTCTTT
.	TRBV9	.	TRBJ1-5	CASSVATGPNQPQHF	TGTGCCAGCAGCGTAGCTACTGGTCCCAATCAGCCCCAGCATTTT
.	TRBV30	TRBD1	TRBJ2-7	CAWSGGTVTYEQYF	TGTGCCTGGAGTGGGGGGACAGTAACCTACGAGCAGTACTTC
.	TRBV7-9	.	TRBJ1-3	CASSGELDSGNTIYF	TGTGCCAGCAGCGGGGAGCTAGACTCTGGAAACACCATATATTTT
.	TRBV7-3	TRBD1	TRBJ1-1	CASSRTGGSNTEAFF	TGTGCCAGCAGCCGGACAGGGGGCTCGAACACTGAAGCTTTCTTT
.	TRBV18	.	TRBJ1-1	CASSPGRNTEAFF	TGTGCCAGCTCACCAGGGCGGAACACTGAAGCTTTCTTT
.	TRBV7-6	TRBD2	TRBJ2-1	CASSPSGGIANEQFF	TGTGCCAGCAGCCCTAGCGGGGGGATAGCCAATGAGCAGTTCTTC
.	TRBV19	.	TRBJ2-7	CASSNLQRGYSSYEQYF	TGTGCCAGTAGTAATCTCCAGAGGGGGTATTCCTCCTACGAGCAGTACTTC